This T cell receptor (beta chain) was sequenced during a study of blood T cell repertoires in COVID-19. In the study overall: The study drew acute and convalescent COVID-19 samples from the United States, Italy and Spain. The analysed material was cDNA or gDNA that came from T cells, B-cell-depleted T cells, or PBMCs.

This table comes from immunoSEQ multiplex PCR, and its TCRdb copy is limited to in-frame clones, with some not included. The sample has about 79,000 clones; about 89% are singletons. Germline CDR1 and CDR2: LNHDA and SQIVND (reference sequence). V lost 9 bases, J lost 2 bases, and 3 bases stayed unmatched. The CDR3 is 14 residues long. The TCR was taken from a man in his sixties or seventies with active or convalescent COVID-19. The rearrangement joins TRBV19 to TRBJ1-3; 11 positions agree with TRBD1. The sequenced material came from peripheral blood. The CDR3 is CASGQGAAGNTIYF. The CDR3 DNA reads TGTGCCAGCGGACAGGGGGCGGCTGGAAACACCATATATTTT.